The 20 T cell receptor beta chains below were found in one sample sequenced in a study of graft-versus-host responses after intestinal transplantation. What these receptors recognize is not known. Sequencing was performed with immunoSEQ multiplex PCR; in TCRdb, only in-frame clones are kept and a portion is missing. The repertoire includes about 27,000 clones, almost 85% of them detected once, and 0.93% sits in the top ten. Sequenced material: unstimulated CD8+ T cells sorted from spleen or lymph node cells, taken before transplant. Every receptor here comes from a human donor who was the organ donor for an intestinal transplant.

The V and J genes are TRBV6-4 and TRBJ2-3, with D possibly TRBD1 on 6 matching bases. The length of the CDR3 is 15 residues. With 2 bases removed from V and 2 bases from J, the gap between germline ends came to 11 bases. Germline CDR1 is MRHNA and CDR2 is SNTAGT. The DNA for the CDR3 is TGTGCCAGCAGTGACGTGGGGGCCGCCACAGATACGCAGTATTTT. Translation: CASSDVGAATDTQYF.

This rearrangement joins TRBV4-3 to TRBJ2-7; 9 positions match TRBD1. Germline CDR1 is LGHNA and CDR2 is YSLEER. CDR3 size: 14 residues. With 4 bases clipped from V and 1 base from J, the junction kept 2 bases outside the gene matches. The CDR3 is CASSPTGGSYEQYF. DNA for the CDR3: TGCGCCAGCAGCCCGACAGGGGGGTCCTACGAGCAGTACTTC.

The chain couples TRBV7-7 to TRBJ2-5; perhaps TRBD2 as D (5 bases). V dropped 1 base and J dropped 0 bases, with 6 bases sitting between them. Germline V gene sequence: CDR1 SSHAT, CDR2 FNYEAQ (reference sequence). The CDR3 consists of 14 residues. CDR3 in amino acids: CASSLGGNQETQYF. CDR3 coding DNA: TGTGCCAGCAGCTTAGGAGGGAACCAAGAGACCCAGTACTTC.

The chain is built from TRBV29-1 and TRBJ2-7, with 7 bases that match TRBD1. There are 16 residues in the CDR3. V trimming: 0 bases; J trimming: 5 bases; junction bases outside the gene matches: 13. CDR1 is SQVTM and CDR2 is ANQGSEA in the germline V gene. This CDR3 is CSVEEFGDRKIHEQYF. The CDR3 DNA is TGCAGCGTTGAAGAGTTCGGGGACAGAAAAATCCACGAGCAGTACTTC.

This chain uses TRBV2 with TRBJ2-7; D gene unclear. Looked up from germline, CDR1 is SNHLY and CDR2 is FYNNEI. The V end was cut by 7 bases, the J end by 1 base, with 5 bases between. The CDR3 has 11 amino acids. CDR3 sequence (DNA): TGTGCCAGCATTCAATCCTACGAGCAGTACTTC. Protein: CASIQSYEQYF.

CDR3 region: CASSLGLSEGYTF. CDR3 nucleotides: TGCGCCAGCAGCTTGGGACTATCAGAGGGCTACACCTTC. The rearrangement joins TRBV5-1 to TRBJ1-2; D unresolved. CDR3 length: 13 residues. Trimming pared 0 bases from V and 8 bases from J, leaving 11 bases between. Germline values: CDR1 SGHRS, CDR2 YFSETQ.

This chain connects TRBV5-4 to TRBJ2-7; 9 bases fit TRBD1. This CDR3 has 13 residues. The ends lost 3 bases at V and 3 bases at J; junction bases unmatched: 1. The V gene's germline CDR1 is SGHNT and CDR2 YYREEE (reference sequence). The CDR3 here is CASSWGQGYEQYF. The CDR3 nucleotides are TGTGCCAGCAGCTGGGGACAGGGCTACGAGCAGTACTTC.

The chain employs TRBV7-2 and TRBJ1-6; 8 nucleotides line up with TRBD1. Germline V CDR1 and CDR2: SGHTA, FQGNSA. Trimming cost V 5 bases and J 6 bases; bases outside gene matches: 3. This CDR3 spans 14 amino acids. The CDR3 reads CASSLDRGNSPLHF. The DNA for the CDR3 is TGTGCCAGCAGCCTTGACAGGGGTAATTCACCCCTCCACTTT.

This chain uses TRBV2 with TRBJ2-7, with 8 bases that match TRBD2. With V trimmed by 7 bases and J by 2 bases, 7 bases remained unmatched. Germline V gene data show CDR1 as SNHLY and CDR2 as FYNNEI. The CDR3 spans 14 residues. The CDR3 bases are TGTGCCAGCATCGTACTAGCGGACACCTACGAGCAGTACTTC. Translation: CASIVLADTYEQYF.

V usage is TRBV4-3 and J usage is TRBJ1-2; D is possibly TRBD1 (5 bases). Germline assignment: CDR1 LGHNA and CDR2 YSLEER. V gave up 0 bases and J gave up 1 base, with 12 bases separating them. The CDR3 totals 16 residues. The CDR3, as DNA: TGCGCCAGCAGCCAAGATTCCCTCGGGGGTAACTATGGCTACACCTTC. Amino acid sequence: CASSQDSLGGNYGYTF.

The V gene is TRBV6-1, the J gene TRBJ2-7, with D perhaps TRBD1 or TRBD2 (5 bases each). The CDR3 is 14 amino acids. Germline CDR1 MNHNS, CDR2 SASEGT. V lost 11 bases, J lost 2 bases, and 19 bases lay in between. The CDR3 coding sequence is TGTGCCGGGTCAAAGGGGAGCGAGGCCTACGAGCAGTACTTC. Amino acids: CAGSKGSEAYEQYF.

The genes are TRBV9 and TRBJ2-1; D may be TRBD1 (6 bases). V was trimmed by 3 bases and J by 1 base, leaving 8 bases between them. The CDR3 runs to 14 residues. Germline loops: CDR1 SGDLS, CDR2 YYNGEE. Here the CDR3 reads CASSETGSYNEQFF. The DNA of the CDR3 is TGTGCCAGCAGCGAGACAGGTTCCTACAATGAGCAGTTCTTC. Together with reference TRBV9 and TRBJ2-1, the CDR3 gives the full variable domain: DSGVTQTPKHLITATGQRVTLRCSPRSGDLSVYWYQQSLDQGLQFLIQYYNGEERAKGNILERFSAQQFPDLHSELNLSSLELGDSALYFCASSETGSYNEQFFGPGTRLTVL.

The chain couples TRBV4-3 to TRBJ1-4; TRBD1 matches at 9 bases. The germline gives CDR1 LGHNA, CDR2 YSLEER. This CDR3 region has 17 residues. With 0 bases clipped from V and 7 bases from J, the junction kept 9 bases outside the gene matches. The chain's CDR3 is CASSQESPWDRVEKLFF. The CDR3, as DNA: TGCGCCAGCAGCCAAGAATCCCCCTGGGACAGGGTTGAAAAACTGTTTTTT.

This clone was recorded only once. The chain is built from TRBV4-1 and TRBJ1-1; D gene uncertain. This CDR3 is built from 15 residues. V lost 1 base and J 1 base, leaving 10 bases between the germline ends. The germline gives CDR1 MGHRA, CDR2 YSYEKL. The CDR3 reads CASSQVGFQNTEAFF. The CDR3 DNA reads as TGCGCCAGCAGCCAAGTGGGTTTTCAGAACACTGAAGCTTTCTTT.

The chain couples TRBV13 to TRBJ1-1; a possible D gene is TRBD1 (5 bases). The CDR3 length is 14 residues. Germline V gene sequence: CDR1 PRHDT, CDR2 FYEKMQ (reference sequence). The V end was cut by 3 bases, the J end by 1 base, with 9 bases between. The CDR3 bases are TGTGCCAGCAGCTTCGGGACGGGGAACACTGAAGCTTTCTTT. Translated, it gives CASSFGTGNTEAFF.

This rearrangement joins TRBV2 to TRBJ2-3; 7 bases are shared with TRBD1. This CDR3 contains 12 residues. Germline CDR1 SNHLY, CDR2 FYNNEI. Trimming took 8 bases from V and 6 from J; bases not matched to a gene: 5. The CDR3 DNA reads TGTGCCAGCTTAGGACAGGCGGATACGCAGTATTTT. Its translation: CASLGQADTQYF.

The CDR3 nucleotides are TGTGCCAGCAGTCCCGTGATCTCTGGAAACACCATATATTTT. Translating gives CASSPVISGNTIYF. This rearrangement joins TRBV27 to TRBJ1-3; D uncertain. Trimming shortened V by 5 bases and J by 0 bases, and 8 bases separated the two germline ends. CDR3 length: 14 residues. Germline V gene data show CDR1 as MNHEY and CDR2 as SMNVEV (reference sequence).

The rearrangement links TRBV25-1 to TRBJ2-5, with a possible D match to TRBD1 (6 bases). V lost 4 bases to trimming and J lost 2 bases, with 8 bases between them. CDR1 is MGHDK, CDR2 SYGVNS, per germline. There are 13 residues in the CDR3. CDR3 coding DNA: TGTGCCAGCAGTGTACAGGGACAAGAGACCCAGTACTTC. This codes for CASSVQGQETQYF.

This chain connects TRBV7-2 to TRBJ2-7, with D perhaps TRBD1 (6 bases). The CDR3 is 17 residues long. From germline, CDR1 is SGHTA and CDR2 FQGNSA. Between the trimmed V and J ends, which lost 1 base and 3 bases, there was a span of 19 bases. DNA for the CDR3: TGTGCCAGCAGCTTAGGCGGTACAGGGAGTTCCCTCTACGAGCAGTACTTC. Protein sequence: CASSLGGTGSSLYEQYF.

This clone showed up just once. The chain joins TRBV12-2 to TRBJ2-7; TRBD2, the D gene given by the table, was not confirmed from the DNA. TRBV12-2 is classified as a pseudogene. There are 10 residues in the CDR3. CDR3 residues: CASRLTYPEV. As DNA, the CDR3 is TGTGCAAGTCGACTCACCTACCCCGAAGTC.